A selection of T cell receptor beta chains follows, all from one sample in a study of OX40 agonist ivuxolimab in advanced cancers. Profiled with immunoSEQ multiplex PCR; TCRdb holds only in-frame clones, not every one. The sample gives around 120,000 clones, over 75% of which show up once; 0.5% to 0.7% is in the top ten. The sequencing used CD4+ or CD8+ T cells sorted from blood, collected in a trial of the OX40 agonist ivuxolimab. These receptors all stem from an adult with an advanced solid tumor such as melanoma, head and neck, liver or kidney cancer. The CDR3 runs from the conserved cysteine through the conserved F or W. Each record gives: V gene, D gene, J gene, clone size, CDR3 protein, CDR3 DNA. D genes are given only for firm matches. Clone size is not always given. Where it is, it says once, few, many or a class for expanded clones.

TRBV23-1	TRBD1	TRBJ1-6	-	CASSLPTPRPKTGAYNSPLHF	TGCGCCAGCAGTCTTCCGACCCCTCGTCCGAAGACAGGGGCCTATAATTCACCCCTCCACTTT
TRBV6-1	-	TRBJ2-5	-	CASSGDRWQETQYF	TGTGCCAGCAGTGGTGACAGGTGGCAAGAGACCCAGTACTTC
TRBV6-5	-	TRBJ2-2	-	CASTPGGRELFF	TGTGCCAGCACGCCCGGGGGCCGGGAGCTGTTTTTT
TRBV5-1	-	TRBJ2-3	-	CASSESVMDTQYF	TGCGCCAGCAGTGAATCGGTAATGGATACGCAGTATTTT
TRBV5-5	TRBD1	TRBJ1-1	-	CASRIGTGAANTEAFF	TGTGCCAGCAGAATCGGGACAGGGGCAGCGAACACTGAAGCTTTCTTT
TRBV10-2	TRBD1	TRBJ2-7	-	CASKGQGASVEQYF	TGCGCCAGCAAGGGACAGGGGGCGTCGGTTGAACAGTACTTC
TRBV7-9	TRBD2	TRBJ2-1	-	CASSFSGAYNEQFF	TGTGCCAGCAGCTTTAGCGGGGCCTACAATGAGCAGTTCTTC
TRBV7-2	-	TRBJ2-7	-	CASSLDWTVSYEQYF	TGTGCCAGCAGCTTAGATTGGACCGTCTCCTACGAGCAGTACTTC
TRBV28	TRBD1	TRBJ1-2	-	CASAQDRAYGYTF	TGTGCCAGCGCCCAGGACAGGGCCTATGGCTACACCTTC
TRBV9	-	TRBJ1-4	-	CASSVREGSNEKLFF	TGTGCCAGCAGCGTGAGGGAAGGGTCTAATGAAAAACTGTTTTTT
TRBV27	-	TRBJ1-3	-	CASSRGAGGNTIYF	TGTGCCAGCAGTCGGGGGGCAGGAGGAAACACCATATATTTT
TRBV6-5	-	TRBJ2-7	-	CASNSPGGNEQYF	TGTGCCAGCAATTCTCCCGGGGGCAACGAGCAGTACTTC
TRBV28	TRBD1	TRBJ1-1	-	CASSTPGTGRRAEAFF	TGTGCCAGCAGTACCCCTGGGACAGGGAGGCGAGCTGAAGCTTTCTTT
TRBV7-6	TRBD1	TRBJ1-3	few	CASTDRVGNTIYF	TGTGCCAGCACGGACAGGGTTGGAAACACCATATATTTT
TRBV9	TRBD2	TRBJ2-2	once	CASSVQAGVTGELFF	TGTGCCAGCAGCGTACAAGCGGGGGTCACCGGGGAGCTGTTTTTT
TRBV30	TRBD1	TRBJ1-2	-	CACQTGGPYDFYGYTF	TGTGCCTGCCAAACAGGGGGGCCTTACGACTTCTATGGCTACACCTTC
TRBV2	-	TRBJ1-5	-	CASSEEAGANLQPQHF	TGTGCCAGCAGTGAAGAAGCAGGTGCAAACCTTCAGCCCCAGCATTTT
TRBV19	-	TRBJ1-6	-	CASSSVGGNSPLHF	TGTGCCAGTAGTTCCGTTGGGGGGAATTCACCCCTCCACTTT
TRBV2	-	TRBJ2-4	-	CASTDLGAQNIQYF	TGTGCCAGCACCGACTTGGGGGCCCAAAACATTCAGTACTTC
TRBV5-1	-	TRBJ1-4	-	CGSRETTNEKLFF	TGCGGTTCTAGGGAGACAACTAATGAAAAACTGTTTTTT
TRBV19	-	TRBJ2-1	-	CASSLASYNEQFF	TGTGCCAGTAGTCTTGCTAGCTACAATGAGCAGTTCTTC
TRBV4-3	-	TRBJ2-3	-	CASSSPGRTDTQYF	TGCGCCAGCAGCTCCCCGGGGCGGACAGATACGCAGTATTTT
TRBV5-4	-	TRBJ2-1	once	CASSALDGTQRAKTNEQFF	TGTGCCAGCAGCGCCTTAGACGGGACACAAAGGGCCAAGACGAATGAGCAGTTCTTC
TRBV28	-	TRBJ1-3	-	CASRLPRGNTIYF	TGTGCCAGCCGTCTTCCCAGAGGGAACACCATATATTTT
TRBV9	TRBD2	TRBJ2-5	-	CASSVGAGGETQYF	TGTGCCAGCAGCGTAGGGGCGGGGGGAGAGACCCAGTACTTC
TRBV7-2	-	TRBJ1-2	-	CASSDYRRSALHGYTF	TGTGCCAGCAGCGATTACAGACGTAGCGCGCTTCATGGCTACACCTTC
TRBV19	TRBD1	TRBJ2-3	-	CASSTGTGTTDTQYF	TGTGCCAGTAGTACGGGGACAGGGACCACAGATACGCAGTATTTT
TRBV11-2	-	TRBJ2-7	-	CASRGVGHSYEQYF	TGTGCCAGCAGAGGCGTCGGACATTCATACGAGCAGTACTTC
TRBV30	-	TRBJ1-1	-	CAWSVPQNTEAFF	TGTGCCTGGAGTGTACCTCAGAACACTGAAGCTTTCTTT
TRBV10-2	-	TRBJ1-1	-	CATRGPSGTEAFF	TGCGCCACCAGGGGACCCAGCGGCACTGAAGCTTTCTTT
TRBV27	-	TRBJ2-7	-	CASSGYRSYEQYF	TGTGCCAGCAGTGGATATCGGAGTTACGAGCAGTACTTC
TRBV7-8	-	TRBJ2-7	-	CASSLEGVFYEQYF	TGTGCCAGCAGCTTAGAAGGGGTTTTTTACGAGCAGTACTTC
TRBV15	-	TRBJ2-7	once	CATTVNRDSYEQYF	TGTGCCACCACCGTTAACAGGGATTCCTACGAGCAGTACTTC
TRBV6-5	-	TRBJ2-7	-	CARVVLGGNDYEQYF	TGTGCCAGGGTTGTTCTTGGAGGGAATGACTACGAGCAGTACTTC
TRBV5-6	-	TRBJ1-6	-	CASSLGGSPLHF	TGTGCCAGCAGCTTGGGAGGTTCACCCCTCCACTTT
TRBV4-1	TRBD2	TRBJ2-3	-	CASSQPSGGSTDTQYF	TGCGCCAGCAGCCAGCCCAGCGGGGGTAGCACAGATACGCAGTATTTT
TRBV18	TRBD1	TRBJ1-5	-	CASSVSDRINQPQHF	TGTGCCAGCTCAGTGTCGGACAGGATCAATCAGCCCCAGCATTTT
TRBV11-2	-	TRBJ1-3	-	CASSLGGGWSGNTIYF	TGTGCCAGCAGCTTAGGAGGAGGGTGGTCCGGAAACACCATATATTTT
TRBV5-1	TRBD1	TRBJ1-5	-	CAGSLQGAGQPQHF	TGCGCCGGCAGCCTCCAGGGGGCCGGTCAGCCCCAGCATTTT
TRBV6-5	TRBD1	TRBJ1-1	-	CASRQQGTANTEAFF	TGTGCCAGCAGGCAACAGGGGACAGCGAACACTGAAGCTTTCTTT
TRBV9	-	TRBJ2-2	-	CASSVRLDIGELFF	TGTGCCAGCAGCGTGAGACTAGATATCGGGGAGCTGTTTTTT
TRBV19	-	TRBJ2-1	-	CASSTRGDYNEQFF	TGTGCCAGTAGTACCAGGGGCGATTACAATGAGCAGTTCTTC
TRBV28	TRBD1	TRBJ1-2	few	CASSFRDSYGYTF	TGTGCCAGCAGTTTCCGGGACAGCTATGGCTACACCTTC
TRBV30	-	TRBJ2-5	-	CAWSVRVETQYF	TGTGCCTGGAGTGTACGGGTAGAGACCCAGTACTTC
TRBV5-6	-	TRBJ2-5	-	CASSLVGYQETQYF	TGTGCCAGCAGCTTGGTGGGATACCAAGAGACCCAGTACTTC
TRBV21-1	-	TRBJ1-2	-	CASSKTIVYGYTF	TGTGCCAGCAGCAAGACAATAGTCTATGGCTACACCTTC
TRBV16	TRBD1	TRBJ2-2	-	CASSPRDRGNTGELFF	TGTGCCAGCAGCCCCCGGGACAGGGGTAACACCGGGGAGCTGTTTTTT
TRBV28	-	TRBJ1-4	-	CASSAPEKLFF	TGTGCCAGCAGCGCCCCCGAAAAACTGTTTTTT
TRBV28	-	TRBJ1-5	-	CASSLSPENQPQHF	TGTGCCAGCAGTTTATCTCCAGAAAATCAGCCCCAGCATTTT
TRBV14	-	TRBJ1-6	-	CASSSALFGSPLHF	TGTGCCAGCAGCTCGGCCTTATTTGGTTCACCCCTCCACTTT
TRBV5-6	-	TRBJ2-5	-	CASSLRQGGPKETQYF	TGTGCCAGCAGCTTGAGGCAGGGAGGCCCTAAGGAGACCCAGTACTTC
TRBV11-2	TRBD2	TRBJ2-2	-	CASSLRGSGDTGELFF	TGTGCCAGCAGCTTAAGGGGTAGCGGGGACACCGGGGAGCTGTTTTTT
TRBV6-4	TRBD1	TRBJ1-5	-	CASSGTVGQPQHF	TGTGCCAGCAGCGGGACAGTGGGTCAGCCCCAGCATTTT
TRBV27	-	TRBJ2-6	-	CARLGTDPAGANVLTF	TGTGCCAGATTGGGGACCGACCCAGCTGGGGCCAACGTCCTGACTTTC
TRBV5-1	TRBD1	TRBJ1-6	-	CASSLDRGLNSPLHF	TGCGCCAGCAGCTTGGACAGGGGGCTTAATTCACCCCTCCACTTT
TRBV2	-	TRBJ2-2	once	CASSEQGPANTGELFF	TGTGCCAGCAGTGAACAGGGCCCCGCGAACACCGGGGAGCTGTTTTTT
TRBV5-6	-	TRBJ2-3	-	CASSLEDTQYF	TGTGCCAGCAGCTTGGAAGATACGCAGTATTTT
TRBV29-1	-	TRBJ2-7	-	CSVAQESSEQYF	TGCAGCGTTGCACAGGAATCTAGCGAGCAGTACTTC
TRBV7-3	-	TRBJ2-3	-	CASSLTASSTTDTQYF	TGTGCCAGCAGCTTAACGGCTAGCAGTACCACAGATACGCAGTATTTT
TRBV13	-	TRBJ2-7	-	CASSFGTGGAEQYF	TGTGCCAGCAGCTTCGGAACTGGGGGGGCCGAGCAGTACTTC